This TCR beta chain derives from a study of response to subunit inactivated influenza vaccine. TCRdb recomputed calls from the RT-PCR reads with MiXCR, one row per CDR3 protein. This sample has a few hundred thousand distinct CDR3 sequences; roughly 10% occur once, and the top ten carry about 11%. Details on this clonotype: Its target is not known.

Broader study findings: Seasonal influenza vaccination, on each occasion, was suggested by the authors to recruit few new T cells.

This CDR3 has 16 amino acids. The germline CDR1 and CDR2 sequences are SGHRS and YFSETQ. The V end lost 0 bases, the J end lost 3 bases, and 13 bases lay between the germline ends. The same sample was also studied in work on T cells expressing NK-cell markers. Per that study: TCR beta libraries carry UMIs added by 5'RACE template switching. HCMV seropositivity characterized most of the eight sequenced donors, and seronegativity one. There were four donors in whom these clonotypes also led the CD3+CD56-NKG2C+ fraction.

The gene calls are TRBV5-1 and TRBJ1-3; D perhaps matches TRBD1 (6 bases). This specimen consisted of PBMCs from blood, obtained on the day of vaccination. The receptor was derived from a man aged 50 or older who received an inactivated influenza vaccine. This CDR3 reads CASSLEWQGIGNTIYF. The CDR3 nucleotides read TGCGCCAGCAGCTTGGAGTGGCAGGGGATTGGAAACACCATATATTTT.